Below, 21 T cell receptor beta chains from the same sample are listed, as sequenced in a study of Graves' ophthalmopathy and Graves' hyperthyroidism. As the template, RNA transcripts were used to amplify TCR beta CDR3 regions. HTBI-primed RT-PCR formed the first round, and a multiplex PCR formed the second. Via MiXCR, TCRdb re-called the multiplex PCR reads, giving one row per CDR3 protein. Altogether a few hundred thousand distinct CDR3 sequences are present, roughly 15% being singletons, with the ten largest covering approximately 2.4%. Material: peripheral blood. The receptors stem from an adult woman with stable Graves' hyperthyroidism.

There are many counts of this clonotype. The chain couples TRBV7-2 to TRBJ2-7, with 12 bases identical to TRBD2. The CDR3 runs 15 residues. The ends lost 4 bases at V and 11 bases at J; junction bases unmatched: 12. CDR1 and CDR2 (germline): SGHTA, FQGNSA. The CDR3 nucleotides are TGTGCCAGCAGCTACTTGACTAGCGGGAGAACCCTTAAGTACTTC. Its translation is CASSYLTSGRTLKYF.

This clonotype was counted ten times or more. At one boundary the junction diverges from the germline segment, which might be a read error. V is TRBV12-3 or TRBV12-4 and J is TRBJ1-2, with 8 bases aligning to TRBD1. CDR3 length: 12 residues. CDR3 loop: CASSLGTGPILF. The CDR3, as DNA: TGTGCCAGCAGTTTAGGGACAGGGCCGATTCTCTTC.

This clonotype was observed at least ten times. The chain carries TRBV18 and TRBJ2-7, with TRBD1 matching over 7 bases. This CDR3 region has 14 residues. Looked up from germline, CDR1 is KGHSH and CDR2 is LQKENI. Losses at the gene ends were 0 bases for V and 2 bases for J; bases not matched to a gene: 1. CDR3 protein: CASSPPTGTYEQYF. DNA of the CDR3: TGTGCCAGCTCACCACCGACAGGGACCTACGAGCAGTACTTC.

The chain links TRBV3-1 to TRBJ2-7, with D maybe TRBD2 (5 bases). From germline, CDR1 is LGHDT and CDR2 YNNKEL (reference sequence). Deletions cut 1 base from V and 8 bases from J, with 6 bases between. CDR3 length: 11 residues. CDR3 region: CASSQGLKQYF. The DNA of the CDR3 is TGTGCCAGCAGCCAAGGACTAAAGCAGTACTTC.

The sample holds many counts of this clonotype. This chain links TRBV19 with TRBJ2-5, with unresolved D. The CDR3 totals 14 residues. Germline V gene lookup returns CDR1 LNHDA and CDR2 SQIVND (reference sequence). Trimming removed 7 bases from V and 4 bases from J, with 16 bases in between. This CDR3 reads CASNPSLNSETQYF. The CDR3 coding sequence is TGTGCCAGTAACCCCTCCCTAAATTCAGAGACCCAGTACTTC.

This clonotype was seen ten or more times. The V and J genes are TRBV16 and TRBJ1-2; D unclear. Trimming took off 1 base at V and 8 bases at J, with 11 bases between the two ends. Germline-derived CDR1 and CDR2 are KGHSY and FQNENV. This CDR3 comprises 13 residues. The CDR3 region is CASSQWGLWGYTF. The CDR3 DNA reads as TGTGCCAGCAGCCAATGGGGTCTCTGGGGCTACACCTTC.

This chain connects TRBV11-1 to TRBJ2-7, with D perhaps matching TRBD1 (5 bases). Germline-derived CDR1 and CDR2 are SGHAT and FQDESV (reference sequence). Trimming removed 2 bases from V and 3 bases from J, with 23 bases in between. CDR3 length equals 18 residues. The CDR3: CASSLLRQGTTLNYEQYF. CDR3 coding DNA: TGTGCCAGCAGCTTATTACGTCAGGGTACGACCCTGAACTACGAGCAGTACTTC.

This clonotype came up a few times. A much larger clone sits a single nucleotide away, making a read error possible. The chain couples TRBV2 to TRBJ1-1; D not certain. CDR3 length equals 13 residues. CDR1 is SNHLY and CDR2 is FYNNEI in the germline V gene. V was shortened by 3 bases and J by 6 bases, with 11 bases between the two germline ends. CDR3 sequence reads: CASSERAYAEAFF. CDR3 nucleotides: TGTGCCAGCAGTGAGCGGGCGTACGCTGAAGCTTTCTTT. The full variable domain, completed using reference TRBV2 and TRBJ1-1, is EPEVTQTPSHQVTQMGQEVILRCVPISNHLYFYWYRQILGQKVEFLVSFYNNEISEKSEIFDDQFSVERPDGSNFTLKIRSTKLEDSAMYFCASSERAYAEAFFGQGTRLTVV.

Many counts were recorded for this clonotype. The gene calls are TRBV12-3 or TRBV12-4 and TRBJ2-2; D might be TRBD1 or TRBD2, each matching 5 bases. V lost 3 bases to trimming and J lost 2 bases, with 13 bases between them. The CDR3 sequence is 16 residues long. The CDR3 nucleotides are TGTGCCAGCAGTTTCTATCGGGACGGCAACACCGGGGAGCTGTTTTTT. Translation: CASSFYRDGNTGELFF.

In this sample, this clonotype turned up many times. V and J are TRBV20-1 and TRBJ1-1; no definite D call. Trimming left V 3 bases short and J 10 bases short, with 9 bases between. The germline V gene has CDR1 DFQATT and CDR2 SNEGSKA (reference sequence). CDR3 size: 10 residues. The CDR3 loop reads CSARTEGAFF. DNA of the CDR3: TGCAGTGCTAGGACGGAAGGAGCTTTCTTT.

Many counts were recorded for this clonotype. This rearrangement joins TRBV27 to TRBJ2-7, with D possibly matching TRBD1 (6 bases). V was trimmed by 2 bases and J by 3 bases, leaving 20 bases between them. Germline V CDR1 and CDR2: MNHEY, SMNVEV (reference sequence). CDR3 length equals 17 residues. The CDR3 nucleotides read TGTGCCAGCAGTTTAACGCAACTCGAGGGACACAGCTACGAGCAGTACTTC. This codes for CASSLTQLEGHSYEQYF.

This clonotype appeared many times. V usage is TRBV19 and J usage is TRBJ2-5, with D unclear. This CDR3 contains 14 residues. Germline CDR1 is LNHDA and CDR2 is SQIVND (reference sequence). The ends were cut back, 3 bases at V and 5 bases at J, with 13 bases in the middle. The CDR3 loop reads CASSIWPSLETQYF. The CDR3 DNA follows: TGTGCCAGTAGTATTTGGCCGTCCCTGGAGACCCAGTACTTC. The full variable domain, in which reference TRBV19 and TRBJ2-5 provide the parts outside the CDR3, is DGGITQSPKYLFRKEGQNVTLSCEQNLNHDAMYWYRQDPGQGLRLIYYSQIVNDFQKGDIAEGYSVSREKKESFPLTVTSAQKNPTAFYLCASSIWPSLETQYFGPGTRLLVL.

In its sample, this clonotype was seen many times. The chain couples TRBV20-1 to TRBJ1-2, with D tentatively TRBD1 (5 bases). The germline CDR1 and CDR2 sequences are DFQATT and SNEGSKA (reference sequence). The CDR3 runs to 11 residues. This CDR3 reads CSTQGRDGYTF. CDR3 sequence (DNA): TGCAGCACTCAGGGCAGGGATGGCTACACCTTC.

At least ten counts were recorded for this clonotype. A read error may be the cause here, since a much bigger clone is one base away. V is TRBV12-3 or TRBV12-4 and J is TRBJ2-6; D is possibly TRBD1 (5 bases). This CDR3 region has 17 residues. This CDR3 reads CASSLQGFNSGVNVLTF. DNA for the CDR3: TGTGCCAGCAGTTTACAGGGTTTCAATTCTGGGGTCAACGTCCTGACTTTC.

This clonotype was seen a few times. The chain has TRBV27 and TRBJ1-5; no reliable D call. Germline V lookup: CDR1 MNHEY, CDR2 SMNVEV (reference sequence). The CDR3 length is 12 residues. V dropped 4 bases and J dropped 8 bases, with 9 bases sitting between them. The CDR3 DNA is TGTGCCAGCAGTTCTAAAGGTGAGCCCCAGCATTTT. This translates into CASSSKGEPQHF.

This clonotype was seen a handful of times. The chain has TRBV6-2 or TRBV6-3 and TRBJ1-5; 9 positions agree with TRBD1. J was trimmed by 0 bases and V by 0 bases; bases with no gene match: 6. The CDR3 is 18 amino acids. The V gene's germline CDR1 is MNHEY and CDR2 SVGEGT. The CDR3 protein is CASSYSNRGRYSNQPQHF. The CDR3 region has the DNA TGTGCCAGCAGTTACTCGAACAGGGGGCGATATAGCAATCAGCCCCAGCATTTT.

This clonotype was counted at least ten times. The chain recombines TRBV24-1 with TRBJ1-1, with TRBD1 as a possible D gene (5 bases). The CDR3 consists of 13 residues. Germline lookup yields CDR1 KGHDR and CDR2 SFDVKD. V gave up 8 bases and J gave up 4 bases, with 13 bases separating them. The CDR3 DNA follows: TGTGCCACCAAAAAGGGGCCTTCCACTGAAGCTTTCTTT. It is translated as CATKKGPSTEAFF.

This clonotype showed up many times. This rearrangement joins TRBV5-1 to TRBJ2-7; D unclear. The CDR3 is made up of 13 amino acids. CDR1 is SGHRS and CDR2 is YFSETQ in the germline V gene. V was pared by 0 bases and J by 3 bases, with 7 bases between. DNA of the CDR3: TGCGCCAGCAGCTTGGCCCAAGACTACGAGCAGTACTTC. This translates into CASSLAQDYEQYF.

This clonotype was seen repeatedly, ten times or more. The CDR3 region has the DNA TGTGCCAGCAGTTTACTAGCGGGAGATGAGCAGTACTTC. Translation gives CASSLLAGDEQYF. The gene calls are TRBV12-3 or TRBV12-4 and TRBJ2-7, with 10 bases matching TRBD2. The CDR3 is 13 residues long. The V gene end was trimmed by 2 bases and the J gene end by 7 bases; junction bases not matched to a gene: 2.

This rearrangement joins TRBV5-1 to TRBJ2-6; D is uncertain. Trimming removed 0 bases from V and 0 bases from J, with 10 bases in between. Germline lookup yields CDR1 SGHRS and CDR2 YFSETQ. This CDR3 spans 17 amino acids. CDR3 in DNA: TGCGCCAGCAGCTTGGCCTGGGCACCCTCTGGGGCCAACGTCCTGACTTTC. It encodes CASSLAWAPSGANVLTF. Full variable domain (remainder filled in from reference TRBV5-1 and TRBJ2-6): KAGVTQTPRYLIKTRGQQVTLSCSPISGHRSVSWYQQTPGQGLQFLFEYFSETQRNKGNFPGRFSGRQFSNSRSEMNVSTLELGDSALYLCASSLAWAPSGANVLTFGAGSRLTVL.

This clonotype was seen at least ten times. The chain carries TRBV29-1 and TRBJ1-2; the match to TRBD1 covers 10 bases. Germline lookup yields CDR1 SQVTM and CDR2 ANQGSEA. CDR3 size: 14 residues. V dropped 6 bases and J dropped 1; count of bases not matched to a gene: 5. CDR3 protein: CSVGTGAFNYGYTF. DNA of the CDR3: TGCAGCGTGGGGACAGGGGCGTTTAACTATGGCTACACCTTC.